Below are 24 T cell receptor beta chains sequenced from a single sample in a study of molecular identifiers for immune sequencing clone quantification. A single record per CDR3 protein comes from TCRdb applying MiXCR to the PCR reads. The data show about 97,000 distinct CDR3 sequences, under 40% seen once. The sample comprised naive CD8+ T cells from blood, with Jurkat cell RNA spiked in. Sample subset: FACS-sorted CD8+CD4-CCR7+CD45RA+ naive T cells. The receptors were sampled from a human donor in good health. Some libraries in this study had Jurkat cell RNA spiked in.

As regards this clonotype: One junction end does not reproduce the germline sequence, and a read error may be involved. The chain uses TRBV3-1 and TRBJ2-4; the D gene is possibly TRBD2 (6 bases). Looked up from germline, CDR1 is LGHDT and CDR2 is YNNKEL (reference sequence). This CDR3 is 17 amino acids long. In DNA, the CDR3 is TGTGCCAGCAGCCAAGGCAAGGGAGAACTAGCCAAAGACATTCAGTACTTC. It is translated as CASSQGKGELAKDIQYF.

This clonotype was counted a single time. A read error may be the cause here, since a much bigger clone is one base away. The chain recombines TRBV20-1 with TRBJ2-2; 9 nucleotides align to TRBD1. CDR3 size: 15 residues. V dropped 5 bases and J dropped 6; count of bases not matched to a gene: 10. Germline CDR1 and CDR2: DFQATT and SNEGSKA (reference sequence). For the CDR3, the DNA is TGCAGTGCTGGCCCCGGGACAGGGTTCGCCGGGGAGCTGTTTTTT. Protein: CSAGPGTGFAGELFF.

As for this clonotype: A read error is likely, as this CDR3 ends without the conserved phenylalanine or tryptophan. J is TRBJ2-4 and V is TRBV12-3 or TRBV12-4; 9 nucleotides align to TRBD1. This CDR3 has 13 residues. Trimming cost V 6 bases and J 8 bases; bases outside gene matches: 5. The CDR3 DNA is TGTGCCAGCAGGTCTGGACAGGGGTACATTCAGTACCTC. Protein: CASRSGQGYIQYL.

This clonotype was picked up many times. In DNA form, the CDR3 reads TGCGCCAGCAGTGAGAACAGGCTCACTGAAGCTTTCTTT. This codes for CASSENRLTEAFF. V and J are TRBV10-2 and TRBJ1-1; maybe TRBD1 (5 bases). The CDR3 is 13 residues long. V was clipped by 2 bases and J by 4 bases, with 8 bases between them. Germline CDR1 WSHSY, CDR2 SAAADI.

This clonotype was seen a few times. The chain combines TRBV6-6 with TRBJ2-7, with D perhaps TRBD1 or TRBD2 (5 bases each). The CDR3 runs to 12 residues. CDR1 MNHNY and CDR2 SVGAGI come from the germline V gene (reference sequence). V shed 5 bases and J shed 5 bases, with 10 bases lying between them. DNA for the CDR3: TGTGCCAGCAGTATGGGGGTCGACGAGCAGTACTTC. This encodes CASSMGVDEQYF.

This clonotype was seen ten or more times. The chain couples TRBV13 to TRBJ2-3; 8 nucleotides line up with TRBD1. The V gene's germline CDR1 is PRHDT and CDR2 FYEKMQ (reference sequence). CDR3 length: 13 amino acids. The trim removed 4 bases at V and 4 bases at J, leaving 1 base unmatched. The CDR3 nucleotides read TGTGCCAGCAGCTCAGGGGGCTCAGATACGCAGTATTTT. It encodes CASSSGGSDTQYF.

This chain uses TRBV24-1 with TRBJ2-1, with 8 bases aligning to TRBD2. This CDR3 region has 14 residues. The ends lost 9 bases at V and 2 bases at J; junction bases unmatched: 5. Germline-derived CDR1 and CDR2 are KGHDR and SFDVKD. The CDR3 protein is CATWSGSTYNEQFF. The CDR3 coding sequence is TGTGCCACCTGGAGCGGGAGTACCTACAATGAGCAGTTCTTC.

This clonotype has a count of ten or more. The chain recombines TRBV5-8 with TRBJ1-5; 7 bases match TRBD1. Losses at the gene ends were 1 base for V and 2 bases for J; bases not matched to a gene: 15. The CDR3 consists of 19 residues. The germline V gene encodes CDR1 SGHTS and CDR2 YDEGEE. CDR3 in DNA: TGTGCCAGCAGCTTGCGGGACAGCGCCTTGGATATGGGCAATCAGCCCCAGCATTTT. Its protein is CASSLRDSALDMGNQPQHF.

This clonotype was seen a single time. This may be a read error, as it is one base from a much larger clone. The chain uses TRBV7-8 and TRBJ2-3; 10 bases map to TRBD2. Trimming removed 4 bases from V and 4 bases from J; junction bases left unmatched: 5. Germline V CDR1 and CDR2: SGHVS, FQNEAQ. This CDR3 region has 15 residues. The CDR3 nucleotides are TGTGCCAGCAGCTCCCTAGCGGGAGTGGCAGATACGCAGTATTTT. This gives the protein CASSSLAGVADTQYF.

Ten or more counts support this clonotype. The CDR3 region is CASSVGSSGNTDTQYF. CDR3 in DNA: TGTGCCAGCAGCGTAGGATCTAGCGGGAACACAGATACGCAGTATTTT. The V call is TRBV9, the J call TRBJ2-3; 9 bases align to TRBD2. V lost 0 bases and J lost 2; bases outside the gene matches: 4. This CDR3 has 16 amino acids. Germline assignment: CDR1 SGDLS and CDR2 YYNGEE.

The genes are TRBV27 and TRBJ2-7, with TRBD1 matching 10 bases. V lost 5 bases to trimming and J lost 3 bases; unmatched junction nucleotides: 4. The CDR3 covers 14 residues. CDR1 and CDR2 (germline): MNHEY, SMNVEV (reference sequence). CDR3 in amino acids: CASSGTGEIYEQYF. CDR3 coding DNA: TGTGCCAGCAGTGGGACAGGGGAAATCTACGAGCAGTACTTC.

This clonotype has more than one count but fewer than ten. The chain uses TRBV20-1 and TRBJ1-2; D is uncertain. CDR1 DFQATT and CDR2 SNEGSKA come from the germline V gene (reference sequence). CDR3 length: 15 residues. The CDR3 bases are TGCAGGGGGAACATGAACAAAGATAGTAACTATGGCTACACCTTC. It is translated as CRGNMNKDSNYGYTF.

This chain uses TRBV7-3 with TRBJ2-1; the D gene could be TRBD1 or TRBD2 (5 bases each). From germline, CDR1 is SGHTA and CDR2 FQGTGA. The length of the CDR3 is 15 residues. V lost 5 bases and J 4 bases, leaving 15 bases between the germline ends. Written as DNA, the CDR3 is TGTGCCAGCAGCAGGGACCCCACATTATACAATGAGCAGTTCTTC. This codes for CASSRDPTLYNEQFF.

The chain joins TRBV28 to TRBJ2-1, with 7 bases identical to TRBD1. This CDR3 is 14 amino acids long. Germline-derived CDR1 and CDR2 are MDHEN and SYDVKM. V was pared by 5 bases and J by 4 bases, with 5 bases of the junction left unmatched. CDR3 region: CASSPSTGYNEQFF. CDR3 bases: TGTGCCAGCAGTCCCTCGACAGGGTACAATGAGCAGTTCTTC.

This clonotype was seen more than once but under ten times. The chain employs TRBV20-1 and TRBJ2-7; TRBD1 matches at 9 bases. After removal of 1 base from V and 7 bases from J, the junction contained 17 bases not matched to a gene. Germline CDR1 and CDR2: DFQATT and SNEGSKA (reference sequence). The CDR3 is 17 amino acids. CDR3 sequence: CSARVRGTGYISGEQYF. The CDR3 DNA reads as TGCAGTGCTAGAGTTCGGGGGACAGGGTACATCTCGGGTGAGCAGTACTTC.

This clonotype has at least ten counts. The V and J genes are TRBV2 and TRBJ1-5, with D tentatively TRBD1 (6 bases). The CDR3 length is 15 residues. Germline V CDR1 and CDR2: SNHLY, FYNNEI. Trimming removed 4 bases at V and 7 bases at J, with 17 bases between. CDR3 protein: CASSANTGREQPQHF. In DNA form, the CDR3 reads TGTGCCAGCAGTGCCAATACAGGGAGAGAGCAGCCCCAGCATTTT.

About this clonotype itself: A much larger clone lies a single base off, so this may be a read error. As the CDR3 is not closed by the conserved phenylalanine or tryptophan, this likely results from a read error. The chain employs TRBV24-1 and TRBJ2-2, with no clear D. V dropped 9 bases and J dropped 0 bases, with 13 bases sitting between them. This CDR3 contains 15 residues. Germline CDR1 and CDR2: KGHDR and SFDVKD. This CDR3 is CATYDTRTNTGELFL. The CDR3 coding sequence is TGTGCCACCTATGACACACGAACGAACACCGGGGAGCTGTTTTTA.

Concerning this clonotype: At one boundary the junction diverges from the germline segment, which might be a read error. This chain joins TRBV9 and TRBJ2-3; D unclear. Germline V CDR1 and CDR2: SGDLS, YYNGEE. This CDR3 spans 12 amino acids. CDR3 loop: CAGSDQTDTQYF. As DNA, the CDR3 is TGTGCCGGCAGCGACCAGACTGATACGCAGTATTTT.

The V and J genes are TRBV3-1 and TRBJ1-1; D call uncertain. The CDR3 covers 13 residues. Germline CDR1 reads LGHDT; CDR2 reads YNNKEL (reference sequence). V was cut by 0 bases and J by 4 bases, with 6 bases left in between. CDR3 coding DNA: TGTGCCAGCAGCCAAGAAGTGACCACTGAAGCTTTCTTT. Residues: CASSQEVTTEAFF.

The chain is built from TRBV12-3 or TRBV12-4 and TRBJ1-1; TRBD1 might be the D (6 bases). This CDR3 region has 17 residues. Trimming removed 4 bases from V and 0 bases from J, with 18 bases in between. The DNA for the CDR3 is TGTGCCAGCAGTTCTGGGAGGGGGGGATGGATGAACACTGAAGCTTTCTTT. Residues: CASSSGRGGWMNTEAFF.

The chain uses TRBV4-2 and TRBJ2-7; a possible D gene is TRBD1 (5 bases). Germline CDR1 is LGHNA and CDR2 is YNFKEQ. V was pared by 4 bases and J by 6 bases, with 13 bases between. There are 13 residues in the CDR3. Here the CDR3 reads CASSPLGQGEQYF. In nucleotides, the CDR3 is TGTGCCAGCAGCCCCCTGGGGCAGGGCGAGCAGTACTTC.

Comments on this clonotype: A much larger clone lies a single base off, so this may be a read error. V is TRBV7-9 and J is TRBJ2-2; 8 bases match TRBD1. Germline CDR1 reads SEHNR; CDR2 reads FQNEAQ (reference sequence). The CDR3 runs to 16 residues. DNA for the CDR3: TGTGCCAGCAGCCCCAGGACAGGGCCGAACACCGGGGAGCTGATTTTT. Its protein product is CASSPRTGPNTGELIF. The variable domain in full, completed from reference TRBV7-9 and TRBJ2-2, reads DTGVSQNPRHKITKRGQNVTFRCDPISEHNRLYWYRQTLGQGPEFLTYFQNEAQLEKSRLLSDRFSAERPKGSFSTLEIQRTEQGDSAMYLCASSPRTGPNTGELIFGEGSRLTVL.

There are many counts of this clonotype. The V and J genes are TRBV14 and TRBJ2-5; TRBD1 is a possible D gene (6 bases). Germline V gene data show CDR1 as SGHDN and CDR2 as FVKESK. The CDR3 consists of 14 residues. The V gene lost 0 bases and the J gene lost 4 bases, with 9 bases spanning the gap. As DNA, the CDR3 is TGTGCCAGCAGCCAAGAAGGGGGTGCAGAGACCCAGTACTTC. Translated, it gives CASSQEGGAETQYF. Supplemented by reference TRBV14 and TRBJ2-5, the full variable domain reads EAGVTQFPSHSVIEKGQTVTLRCDPISGHDNLYWYRRVMGKEIKFLLHFVKESKQDESGMPNNRFLAERTGGTYSTLKVQPAELEDSGVYFCASSQEGGAETQYFGPGTRLLVL.

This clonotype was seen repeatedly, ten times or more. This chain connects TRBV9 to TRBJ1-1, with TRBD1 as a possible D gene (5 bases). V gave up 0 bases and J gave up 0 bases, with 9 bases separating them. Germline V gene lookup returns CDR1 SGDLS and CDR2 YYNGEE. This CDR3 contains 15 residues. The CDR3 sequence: CASSVADSMNTEAFF. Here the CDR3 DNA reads TGTGCCAGCAGCGTAGCTGACAGCATGAACACTGAAGCTTTCTTT.